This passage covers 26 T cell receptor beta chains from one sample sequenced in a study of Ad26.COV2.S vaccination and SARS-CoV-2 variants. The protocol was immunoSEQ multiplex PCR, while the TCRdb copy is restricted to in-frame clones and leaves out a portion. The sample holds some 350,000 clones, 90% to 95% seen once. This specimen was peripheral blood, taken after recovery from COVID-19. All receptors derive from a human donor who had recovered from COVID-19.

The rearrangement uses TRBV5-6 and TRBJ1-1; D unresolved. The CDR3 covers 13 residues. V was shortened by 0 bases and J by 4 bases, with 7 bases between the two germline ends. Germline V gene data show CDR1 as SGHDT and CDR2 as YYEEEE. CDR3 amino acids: CASSLGVPTEAFF. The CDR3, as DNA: TGTGCCAGCAGCTTGGGGGTCCCCACTGAAGCTTTCTTT.

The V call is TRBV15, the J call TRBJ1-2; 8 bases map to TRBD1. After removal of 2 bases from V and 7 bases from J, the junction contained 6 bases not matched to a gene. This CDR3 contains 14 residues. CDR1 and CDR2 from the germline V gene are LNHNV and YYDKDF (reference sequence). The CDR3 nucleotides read TGTGCCACCAGCAGATCGGACAGGGATGGTGGCTACACCTTC. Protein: CATSRSDRDGGYTF.

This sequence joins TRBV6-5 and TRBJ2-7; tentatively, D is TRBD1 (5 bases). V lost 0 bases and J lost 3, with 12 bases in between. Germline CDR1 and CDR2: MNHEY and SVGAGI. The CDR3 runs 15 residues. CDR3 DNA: TGTGCCAGCAGTTACTCGTCCCAGGGCTACTACGAGCAGTACTTC. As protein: CASSYSSQGYYEQYF.

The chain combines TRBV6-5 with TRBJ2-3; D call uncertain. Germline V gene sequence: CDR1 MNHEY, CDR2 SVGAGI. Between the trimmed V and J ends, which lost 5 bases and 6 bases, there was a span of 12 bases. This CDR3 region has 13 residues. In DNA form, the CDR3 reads TGTGCCAGCAGTCAGACCTATTTGGATACGCAGTATTTT. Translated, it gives CASSQTYLDTQYF.

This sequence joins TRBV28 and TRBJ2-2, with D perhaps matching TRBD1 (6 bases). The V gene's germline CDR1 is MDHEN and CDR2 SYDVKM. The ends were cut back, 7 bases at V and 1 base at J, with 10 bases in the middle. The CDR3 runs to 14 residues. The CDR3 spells CASTTGQNTGELFF. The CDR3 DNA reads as TGTGCCAGCACCACGGGACAGAACACCGGGGAGCTGTTTTTT.

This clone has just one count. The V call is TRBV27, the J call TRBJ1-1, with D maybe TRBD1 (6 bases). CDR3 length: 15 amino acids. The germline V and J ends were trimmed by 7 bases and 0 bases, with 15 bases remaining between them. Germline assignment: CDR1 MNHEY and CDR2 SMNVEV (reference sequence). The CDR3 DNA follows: TGTGCCAGCATTAAGTCCGGACAGTTGAACACTGAAGCTTTCTTT. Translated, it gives CASIKSGQLNTEAFF.

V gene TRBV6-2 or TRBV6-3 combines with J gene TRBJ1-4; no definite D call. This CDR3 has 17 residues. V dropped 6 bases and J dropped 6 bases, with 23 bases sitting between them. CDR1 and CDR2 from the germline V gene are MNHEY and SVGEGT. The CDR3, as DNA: TGTGCCAGCAGCCAACCCCCTGCACCGGACCTGCATGAAAAACTGTTTTTT. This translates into CASSQPPAPDLHEKLFF.

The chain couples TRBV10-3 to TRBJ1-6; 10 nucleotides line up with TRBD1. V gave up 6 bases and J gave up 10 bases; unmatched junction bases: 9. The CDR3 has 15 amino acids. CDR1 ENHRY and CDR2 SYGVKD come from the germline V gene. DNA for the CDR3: TGTGCCATCAGCTCGGGACAGGGGTTTGGGTCACCCCTCCACTTT. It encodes CAISSGQGFGSPLHF.

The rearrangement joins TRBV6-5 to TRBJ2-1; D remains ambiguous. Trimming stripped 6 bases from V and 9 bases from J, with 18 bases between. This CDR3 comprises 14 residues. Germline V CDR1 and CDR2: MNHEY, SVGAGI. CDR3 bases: TGTGCCAGCAGCCGGACGCCTTACTGGAGTGAGCAGTTCTTC. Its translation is CASSRTPYWSEQFF.

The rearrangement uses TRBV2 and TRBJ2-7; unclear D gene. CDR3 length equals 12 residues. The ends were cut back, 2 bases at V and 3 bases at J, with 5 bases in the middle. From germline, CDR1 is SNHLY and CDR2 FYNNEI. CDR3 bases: TGTGCCAGCAGTGAATTCAGCTACGAGCAGTACTTC. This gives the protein CASSEFSYEQYF.

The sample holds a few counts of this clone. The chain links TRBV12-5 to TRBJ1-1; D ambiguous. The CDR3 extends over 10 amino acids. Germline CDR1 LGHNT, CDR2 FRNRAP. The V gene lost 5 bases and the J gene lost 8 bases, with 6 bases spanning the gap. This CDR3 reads CASGHNEAFF. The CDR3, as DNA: TGTGCTAGTGGTCATAACGAAGCTTTCTTT.

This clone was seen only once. The CDR3, as DNA: TGTGCCACCAGCAGCCCCGGACATTTCAGGGGTGGCTACACCTTC. Translating it yields CATSSPGHFRGGYTF. This chain uses TRBV15 with TRBJ1-2, with TRBD1 as a possible D gene (6 bases). Germline V gene sequence: CDR1 LNHNV, CDR2 YYDKDF (reference sequence). V dropped 3 bases and J dropped 7 bases, with 18 bases sitting between them. The CDR3 length is 15 residues.

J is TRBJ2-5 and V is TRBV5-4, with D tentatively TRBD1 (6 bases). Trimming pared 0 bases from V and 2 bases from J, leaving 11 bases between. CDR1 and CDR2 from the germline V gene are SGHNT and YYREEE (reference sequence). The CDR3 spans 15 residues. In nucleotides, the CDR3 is TGTGCCAGCAGCTTGGTCGAAGGGGGACAAGAGACCCAGTACTTC. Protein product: CASSLVEGGQETQYF.

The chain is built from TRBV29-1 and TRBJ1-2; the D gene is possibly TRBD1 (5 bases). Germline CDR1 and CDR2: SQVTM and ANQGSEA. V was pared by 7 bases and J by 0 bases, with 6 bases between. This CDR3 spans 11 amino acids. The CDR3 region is CSATANYGYTF. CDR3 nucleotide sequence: TGCAGCGCGACAGCTAACTATGGCTACACCTTC.

CDR3 bases: TGTGCCAGCAGCTTGGCTCAGGAACACTACACCTTC. Translated, it gives CASSLAQEHYTF. This chain links TRBV5-4 with TRBJ1-2, with unresolved D. Trimming took off 0 bases at V and 10 bases at J, with 10 bases between the two ends. This CDR3 has 12 residues. CDR1 SGHNT and CDR2 YYREEE come from the germline V gene (reference sequence).

CDR3 residues: CASRDRGQEQYF. The CDR3 DNA reads as TGTGCCAGCAGAGACAGAGGCCAAGAGCAGTACTTC. The gene calls are TRBV2 and TRBJ2-7, with a tentative D call TRBD1 (5 bases). This CDR3 has 12 residues. The germline gives CDR1 SNHLY, CDR2 FYNNEI. Trimming stripped 6 bases from V and 7 bases from J, with 13 bases between.

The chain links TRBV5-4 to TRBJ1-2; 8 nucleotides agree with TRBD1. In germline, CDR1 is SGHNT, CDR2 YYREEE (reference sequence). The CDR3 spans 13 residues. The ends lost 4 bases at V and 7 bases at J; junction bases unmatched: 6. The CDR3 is CASSPDRVGGYTF. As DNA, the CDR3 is TGTGCCAGCAGCCCGGACAGGGTGGGTGGCTACACCTTC.

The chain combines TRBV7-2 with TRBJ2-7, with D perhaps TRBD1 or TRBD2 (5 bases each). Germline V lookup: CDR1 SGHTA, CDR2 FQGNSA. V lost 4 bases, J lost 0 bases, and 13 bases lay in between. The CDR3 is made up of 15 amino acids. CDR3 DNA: TGTGCCAGCAGCTCCGGGGCGGTGAGCTCCTACGAGCAGTACTTC. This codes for CASSSGAVSSYEQYF.

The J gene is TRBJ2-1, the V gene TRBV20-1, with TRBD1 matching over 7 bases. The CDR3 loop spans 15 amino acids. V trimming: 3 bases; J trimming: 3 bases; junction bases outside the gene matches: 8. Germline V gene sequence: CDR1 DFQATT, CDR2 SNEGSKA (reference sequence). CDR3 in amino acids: CSASKGAPFYNEQFF. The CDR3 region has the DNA TGCAGTGCTAGTAAGGGGGCCCCCTTCTACAATGAGCAGTTCTTC.

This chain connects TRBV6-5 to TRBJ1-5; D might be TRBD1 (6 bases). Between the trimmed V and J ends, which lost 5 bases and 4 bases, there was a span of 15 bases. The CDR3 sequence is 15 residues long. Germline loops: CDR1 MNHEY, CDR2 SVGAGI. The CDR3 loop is CASSPSTGANQPQHF. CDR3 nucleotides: TGTGCCAGCAGTCCCTCGACGGGGGCAAATCAGCCCCAGCATTTT.

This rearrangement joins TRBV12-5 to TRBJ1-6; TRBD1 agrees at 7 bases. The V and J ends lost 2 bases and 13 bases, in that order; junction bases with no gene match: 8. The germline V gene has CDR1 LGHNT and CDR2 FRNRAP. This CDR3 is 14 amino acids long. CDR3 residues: CASGLSQGGFPLHF. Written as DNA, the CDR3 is TGTGCTAGTGGTTTGTCCCAGGGGGGGTTCCCCCTCCACTTT.

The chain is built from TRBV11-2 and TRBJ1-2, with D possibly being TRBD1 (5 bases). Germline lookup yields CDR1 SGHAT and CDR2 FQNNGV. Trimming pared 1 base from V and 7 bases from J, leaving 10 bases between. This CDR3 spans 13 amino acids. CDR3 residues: CASSLGGLSGYTF. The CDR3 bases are TGTGCCAGCAGCTTAGGGGGCCTCTCTGGCTACACCTTC.

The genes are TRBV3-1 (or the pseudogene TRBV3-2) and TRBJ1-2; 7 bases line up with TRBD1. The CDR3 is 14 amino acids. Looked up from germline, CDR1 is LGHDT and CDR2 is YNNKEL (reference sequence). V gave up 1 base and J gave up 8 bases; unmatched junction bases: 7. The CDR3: CASSQGRGPGGYTF. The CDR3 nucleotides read TGTGCCAGCAGCCAAGGGAGGGGGCCCGGGGGCTACACCTTC.

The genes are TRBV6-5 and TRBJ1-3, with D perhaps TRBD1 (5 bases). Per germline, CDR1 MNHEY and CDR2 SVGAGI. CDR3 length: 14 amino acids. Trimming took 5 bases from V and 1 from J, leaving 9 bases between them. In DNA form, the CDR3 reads TGTGCCAGCAGTCGGGACGATTCTGGAAACACCATATATTTT. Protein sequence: CASSRDDSGNTIYF.

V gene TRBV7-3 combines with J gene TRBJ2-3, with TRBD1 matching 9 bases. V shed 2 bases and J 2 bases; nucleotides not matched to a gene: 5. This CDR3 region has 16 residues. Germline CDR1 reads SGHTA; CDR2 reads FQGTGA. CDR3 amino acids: CASSLAGTGNTDTQYF. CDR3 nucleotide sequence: TGTGCCAGCAGCTTAGCCGGGACAGGGAACACAGATACGCAGTATTTT.

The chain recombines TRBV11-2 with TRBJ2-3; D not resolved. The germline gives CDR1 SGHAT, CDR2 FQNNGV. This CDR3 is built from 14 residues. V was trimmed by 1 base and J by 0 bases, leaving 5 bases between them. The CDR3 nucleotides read TGTGCCAGCAGCTTAGCCCAGAGCACAGATACGCAGTATTTT. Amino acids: CASSLAQSTDTQYF.